Shown below are 18 T cell receptor beta chains from a single sample sequenced in a study of cytomegalovirus exposure and HLA in healthy donors (dated by TCRdb to the late 2010s). Library prep was done by the immunoSEQ multiplex PCR assay. For the multiplex PCR, a mixture combining 60 forward primers for TCR Vbeta segments and 13 reverse primers for TCR Jbeta segments was used. Not all clones reach the TCRdb copy of this immuneACCESS table, which keeps in-frame sequences only. Checked studies attribute under half of the gap to unresolved V genes and leave the rest unexplained. Across this sample there are about 160,000 clones, with over 75% seen only once. The top ten hold 1.5% to 2% of the sample. Material for sequencing was PBMCs. Every receptor here comes from a woman under 40 in good health and CMV-seronegative.

This clone appeared once. The chain recombines TRBV28 with TRBJ2-7; 11 bases map to TRBD1. Germline CDR1 MDHEN, CDR2 SYDVKM. This CDR3 contains 16 residues. Losses at the gene ends were 7 bases for V and 7 bases for J; bases not matched to a gene: 15. The CDR3 coding sequence is TGTGCCAGCAATAGCAACCGGGACAGGGGGGTCGGGGAGCAGTACTTC. This translates into CASNSNRDRGVGEQYF.

The chain is built from TRBV9 and TRBJ2-1; TRBD2 matches 10 bases. Germline V gives CDR1 SGDLS, CDR2 YYNGEE. The J segment lost 7 bases and the V segment lost 7 bases, leaving 14 bases of the junction unmatched. This CDR3 comprises 16 residues. CDR3 DNA: TGTGCCAGCGGGGCTAGCGGGAGTATTTGGAAGAATGAGCAGTTCTTC. It yields the protein CASGASGSIWKNEQFF.

The chain links TRBV2 to TRBJ2-1, with TRBD2 matching over 8 bases. This CDR3 spans 15 amino acids. Germline V gene data show CDR1 as SNHLY and CDR2 as FYNNEI. J was trimmed by 7 bases and V by 4 bases; bases with no gene match: 9. The CDR3 DNA sequence: TGTGCCAGCAGTGCGACTAGCGCCTCTTGGAATGAGCAGTTCTTC. It yields the protein CASSATSASWNEQFF.

The chain uses TRBV4-2 and TRBJ2-7; D not certain. Germline CDR1 is LGHNA and CDR2 is YNFKEQ. The CDR3 is made up of 15 amino acids. The V gene lost 1 base and the J gene lost 6 bases, with 16 bases spanning the gap. For the CDR3, the DNA is TGTGCCAGCAGCCAAGTAAAGCAGGTAGTGGTCGAGCAGTACTTC. This sequence encodes CASSQVKQVVVEQYF.

This chain connects TRBV5-1 to TRBJ2-1; 13 bases are a match to TRBD2. The junction had 1 base not matched to a gene; V was cut back by 0 bases and J by 7 bases. Germline assignment: CDR1 SGHRS and CDR2 YFSETQ. CDR3 length: 15 amino acids. CDR3 loop: CASSLVTSGRNEQFF. DNA for the CDR3: TGCGCCAGCAGCTTGGTGACTAGCGGGAGGAATGAGCAGTTCTTC. Variable domain in full (rest from reference TRBV5-1 and TRBJ2-1): KAGVTQTPRYLIKTRGQQVTLSCSPISGHRSVSWYQQTPGQGLQFLFEYFSETQRNKGNFPGRFSGRQFSNSRSEMNVSTLELGDSALYLCASSLVTSGRNEQFFGPGTRLTVL.

The V and J genes are TRBV6-5 and TRBJ2-2; 8 nucleotides agree with TRBD1. The V gene's germline CDR1 is MNHEY and CDR2 SVGAGI. The CDR3 is made up of 14 amino acids. The ends lost 9 bases at V and 0 bases at J; junction bases unmatched: 3. The CDR3 is CASQGAPNTGELFF. In DNA, the CDR3 is TGTGCCAGTCAGGGGGCCCCGAACACCGGGGAGCTGTTTTTT.

CDR3: CAIRPGTSVYEQYF. CDR3 nucleotides: TGTGCCATCAGGCCCGGGACTAGCGTCTACGAGCAGTACTTC. The rearrangement joins TRBV10-3 to TRBJ2-7, with 10 bases aligning to TRBD2. Germline CDR1 and CDR2: ENHRY and SYGVKD. Trimming cost V 6 bases and J 3 bases; bases outside gene matches: 5. The length of the CDR3 is 14 residues.

Only a few counts were recorded for this clone. The V and J genes are TRBV14 and TRBJ2-3; 9 positions agree with TRBD1. The length of the CDR3 is 19 residues. With 3 bases clipped from V and 0 bases from J, the junction kept 13 bases outside the gene matches. Germline CDR1 reads SGHDN; CDR2 reads FVKESK. The CDR3 DNA reads TGTGCCAGCAGCCATGCCGGGACAGGGAAATATTCTAGCACAGATACGCAGTATTTT. Translation: CASSHAGTGKYSSTDTQYF.

The V call is TRBV9, the J call TRBJ2-1, with D maybe TRBD2 (5 bases). V was cut by 1 base and J by 8 bases, with 16 bases left in between. Germline lookup yields CDR1 SGDLS and CDR2 YYNGEE. CDR3 length: 15 residues. The CDR3 region is CASSVLSGSPHEQFF. The CDR3 DNA follows: TGTGCCAGCAGCGTACTCAGCGGAAGCCCTCATGAGCAGTTCTTC.

This sequence joins TRBV9 and TRBJ2-5, with D possibly matching TRBD1 (6 bases). Germline V gene lookup returns CDR1 SGDLS and CDR2 YYNGEE. The germline V and J ends were trimmed by 1 base and 3 bases, with 10 bases remaining between them. The CDR3 loop spans 14 amino acids. In nucleotides, the CDR3 is TGTGCCAGCAGCGTAAGTCAGGGGAAAGAGACCCAGTACTTC. This encodes CASSVSQGKETQYF.

This clone was counted a few times. The chain couples TRBV4-1 to TRBJ1-5; a possible D gene is TRBD1 (5 bases). Germline V gives CDR1 MGHRA, CDR2 YSYEKL. The CDR3 length is 17 residues. Trimming took 1 base from V and 7 from J, leaving 20 bases between them. The CDR3 nucleotides read TGCGCCAGCAGCCAAGTATCGCCCCGGGGGATGCGGCAGCCCCAGCATTTT. It yields the protein CASSQVSPRGMRQPQHF.

This chain connects TRBV7-2 to TRBJ1-5; no clear D. Trimming took off 1 base at V and 2 bases at J, with 12 bases between the two ends. This CDR3 spans 16 amino acids. The germline V gene encodes CDR1 SGHTA and CDR2 FQGNSA. CDR3 sequence: CASSLGRESGNQPQHF. CDR3 in DNA: TGTGCCAGCAGCTTAGGGCGGGAATCAGGCAATCAGCCCCAGCATTTT.

The table lists this clone with a few counts. The chain employs TRBV6-7 and TRBJ2-1, with D maybe TRBD2 (5 bases). TRBV6-7 is placed among ORFs of uncertain function. Between the trimmed V and J ends, which lost 0 bases and 0 bases, there was a span of 12 bases. CDR3 length: 17 amino acids. CDR3 loop: CASSYSRVSASYNEQFF. DNA for the CDR3: TGTGCCAGCAGTTACTCGAGAGTTAGCGCCTCCTACAATGAGCAGTTCTTC.

The genes are TRBV5-1 and TRBJ2-5; the D is unclear. With 1 base removed from V and 0 bases from J, the gap between germline ends came to 7 bases. There are 14 residues in the CDR3. CDR1 and CDR2 from the germline V gene are SGHRS and YFSETQ. As DNA, the CDR3 is TGCGCCAGCAGCTTGCCGGGTTACCAAGAGACCCAGTACTTC. It translates to CASSLPGYQETQYF.

This clone was seen a few times. V gene TRBV6-1 combines with J gene TRBJ2-2, with D possibly being TRBD2 (5 bases). The CDR3 length is 12 residues. CDR1 is MNHNS, CDR2 SASEGT, per germline. Trimming removed 8 bases from V and 5 bases from J, with 9 bases in between. CDR3 amino acids: CASSGDTGELFF. CDR3 in DNA: TGTGCCAGCTCCGGGGATACCGGGGAGCTGTTTTTT.

Here the CDR3 DNA reads TGCGCCAGCAGCGGCGGGGGACTAGCAAACTATGGCTACACCTTC. This gives the protein CASSGGGLANYGYTF. The gene calls are TRBV5-1 and TRBJ1-2, with D possibly matching TRBD1 (5 bases). The CDR3 sequence is 15 residues long. V was pared by 4 bases and J by 2 bases, with 15 bases between. CDR1 and CDR2 from the germline V gene are SGHRS and YFSETQ.

The chain uses TRBV14 and TRBJ1-4; possibly TRBD1 for D (5 bases). The CDR3 sequence is 15 residues long. Germline CDR1 and CDR2: SGHDN and FVKESK. Trimming left V 3 bases short and J 4 bases short, with 12 bases between. CDR3 in amino acids: CASSHPGLNNEKLFF. CDR3 sequence (DNA): TGTGCCAGCAGCCACCCGGGACTGAATAATGAAAAACTGTTTTTT.

The chain couples TRBV21-1 to TRBJ1-1; no DNA check was done on the table's D call, TRBD1. TRBV21-1 is described as a pseudogene. There are 15 residues in the CDR3. DNA for the CDR3: TGTGCCAGCAGCTACTGGACAGGTTCGAACACTGAAGCTTTCTTT. This encodes CASSYWTGSNTEAFF.